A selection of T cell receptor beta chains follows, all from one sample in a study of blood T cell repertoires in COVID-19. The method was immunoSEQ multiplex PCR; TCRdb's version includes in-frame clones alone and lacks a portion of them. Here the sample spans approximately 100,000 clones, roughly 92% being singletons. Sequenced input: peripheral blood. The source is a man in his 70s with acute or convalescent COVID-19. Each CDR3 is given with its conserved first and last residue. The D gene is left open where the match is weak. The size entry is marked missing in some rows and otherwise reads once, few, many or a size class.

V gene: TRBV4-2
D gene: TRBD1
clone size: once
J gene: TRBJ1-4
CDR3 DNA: TGTGCCAGCAGCCAGGGGACAGGGGGCTCAACTAATGAAAAACTGTTTTTT
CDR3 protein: CASSQGTGGSTNEKLFF

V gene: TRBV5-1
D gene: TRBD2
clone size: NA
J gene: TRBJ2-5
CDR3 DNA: TGCGCCAGCAGCTTGGCCGGGACTAGCGGGGGGTGGATCACACAAGAGACCCAGTACTTC
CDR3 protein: CASSLAGTSGGWITQETQYF

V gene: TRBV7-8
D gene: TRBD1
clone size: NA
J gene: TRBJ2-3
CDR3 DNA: TGTGCCAGCAGGCCCGGACAGGAAAGCACAGATACGCAGTATTTT
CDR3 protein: CASRPGQESTDTQYF

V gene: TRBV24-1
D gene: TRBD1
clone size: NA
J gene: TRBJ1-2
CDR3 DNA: TGTGCCAGAGGGACAGAAAAAAGCTATGGCTACACCTTC
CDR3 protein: CARGTEKSYGYTF

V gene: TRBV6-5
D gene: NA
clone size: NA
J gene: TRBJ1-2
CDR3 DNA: TGTGCCAGCAGTTACCTCGGGGGCTACACCTTC
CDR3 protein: CASSYLGGYTF

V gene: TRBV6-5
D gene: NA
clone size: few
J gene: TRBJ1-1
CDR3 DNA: TGTGCCAGCAGTACAGGTGTGACCACTGAAGCTTTCTTT
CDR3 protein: CASSTGVTTEAFF

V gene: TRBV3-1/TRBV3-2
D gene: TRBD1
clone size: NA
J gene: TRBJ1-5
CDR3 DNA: TGTGCCAGCAGCCAAAATTCGGACAGGGGAAAACAGCCCCAGCATTTT
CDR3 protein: CASSQNSDRGKQPQHF

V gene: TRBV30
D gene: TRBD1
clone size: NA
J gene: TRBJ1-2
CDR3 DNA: TGTGCCTGGGGACAGGGTTTAGGCTACACCTTC
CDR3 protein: CAWGQGLGYTF

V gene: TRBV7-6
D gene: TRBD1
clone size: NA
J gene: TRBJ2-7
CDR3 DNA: TGTGCCAGCAGCTTAAGGGGGGACAGGCCTGACATCTACGAGCAGTACTTC
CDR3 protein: CASSLRGDRPDIYEQYF

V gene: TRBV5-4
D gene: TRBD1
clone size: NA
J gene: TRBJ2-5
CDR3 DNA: TGTGCCAGCAGCAATTCCCAACAGGGGGCAGGGGAGACCCAGTACTTC
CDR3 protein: CASSNSQQGAGETQYF

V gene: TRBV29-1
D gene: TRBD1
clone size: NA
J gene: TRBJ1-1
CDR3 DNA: TGCAGCGTCTACAGGGGCACTGAAGCTTTCTTT
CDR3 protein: CSVYRGTEAFF

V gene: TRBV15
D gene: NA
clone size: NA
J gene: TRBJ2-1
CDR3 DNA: TGTGCCACCAGCAGACCTAATGCCCTAGATTTCTCCTACAATGAGCAGTTCTTC
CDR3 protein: CATSRPNALDFSYNEQFF

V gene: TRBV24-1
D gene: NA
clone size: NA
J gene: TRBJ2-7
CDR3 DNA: TGTGCCACCAGTGATGACTCAGACAGGTACGAGCAGTACTTC
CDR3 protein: CATSDDSDRYEQYF

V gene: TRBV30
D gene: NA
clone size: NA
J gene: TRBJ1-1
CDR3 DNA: TGTGCCTGGGATCGGGGGGGGAGGAACACTGAAGCTTTCTTT
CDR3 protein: CAWDRGGRNTEAFF

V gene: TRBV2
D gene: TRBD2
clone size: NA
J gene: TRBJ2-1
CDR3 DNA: TGTGCCAGCAGTGAACAAACCCTAGCGGGAGGGCCCAATGAGCAGTTCTTC
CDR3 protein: CASSEQTLAGGPNEQFF

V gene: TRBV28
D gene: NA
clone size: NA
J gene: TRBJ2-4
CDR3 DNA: TGTGCCAGCAGTTTCCTCCTACAGGGTTATAGCAAAAACATTCAGTACTTC
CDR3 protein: CASSFLLQGYSKNIQYF

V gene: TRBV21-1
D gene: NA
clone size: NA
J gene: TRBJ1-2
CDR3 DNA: TGTGCCAGCAGCAAAGACCCGGGTTATGGCTACACCTTC
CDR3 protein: CASSKDPGYGYTF

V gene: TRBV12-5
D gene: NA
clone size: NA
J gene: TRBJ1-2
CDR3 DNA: TGTGCTAGTGACACTGGACTGTCTAGTGGCTACACCTTC
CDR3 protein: CASDTGLSSGYTF